This TCR beta chain was recovered during a study of persistence of HIV-infected CD4 T cells. Study-level background: A couple of participants gave one leukapheresis sample; others gave up to about 200 mL blood repeatedly.

The V end was cut by 4 bases, the J end by 0 bases, with 13 bases between. CDR3 length: 16 amino acids. CDR1 and CDR2 from the germline V gene are SGHRS and YFSETQ. Lysates of CMV-infected fibroblasts at 10 ug/mL stimulated these cells. CD4+ T cells upregulating both CD40 ligand and CD69 were sorted as responding cells. The libraries were made with immunoSEQ version 4 in survey mode. Clones were read by immunoSEQ multiplex PCR, and TCRdb kept only the in-frame ones, dropping some. In the table there are 15,000 to 20,000 clones, almost 65% of which are singletons. Study results and limitations: Within sorted populations, more oligoclonal TCRs accompanied more oligoclonal proviruses.

This clone has just a few counts. What it binds is unknown. Here the sequenced sample was CD4+ T cells sorted from PBMCs after approximately 19-hour stimulation, taken from a patient who received antiretroviral therapy. V usage is TRBV5-1 and J usage is TRBJ2-2; tentative D call: TRBD1 (6 bases). The TCR comes from an adult woman with HIV who was CMV-seropositive. CDR3 protein: CASSITGTTNTGELFF. Written as DNA, the CDR3 is TGCGCCAGCAGCATCACCGGGACAACGAACACCGGGGAGCTGTTTTTT. The variable domain in full, with the rest retrieved from reference TRBV5-1 and TRBJ2-2, is KAGVTQTPRYLIKTRGQQVTLSCSPISGHRSVSWYQQTPGQGLQFLFEYFSETQRNKGNFPGRFSGRQFSNSRSEMNVSTLELGDSALYLCASSITGTTNTGELFFGEGSRLTVL.